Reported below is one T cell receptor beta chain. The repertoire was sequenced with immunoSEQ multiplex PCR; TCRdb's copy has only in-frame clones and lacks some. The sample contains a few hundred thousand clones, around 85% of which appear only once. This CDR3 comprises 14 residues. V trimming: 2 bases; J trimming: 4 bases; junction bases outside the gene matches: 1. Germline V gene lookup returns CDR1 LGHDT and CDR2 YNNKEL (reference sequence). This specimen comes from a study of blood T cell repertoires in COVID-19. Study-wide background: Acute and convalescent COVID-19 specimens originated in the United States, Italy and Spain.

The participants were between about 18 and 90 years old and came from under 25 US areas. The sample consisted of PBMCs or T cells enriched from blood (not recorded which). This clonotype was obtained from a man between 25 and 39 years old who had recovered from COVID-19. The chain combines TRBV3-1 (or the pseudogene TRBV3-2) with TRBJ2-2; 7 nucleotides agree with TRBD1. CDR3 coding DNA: TGTGCCAGCAGCCAACAGGGGGTCACCGGGGAGCTGTTTTTT. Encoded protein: CASSQQGVTGELFF.